The 12 T cell receptor beta chains listed next were all sequenced from one sample in a study of lymphopenia after photon versus proton radiotherapy. Only in-frame clones appear in the TCRdb table, and some are missing; sequencing was by immunoSEQ multiplex PCR. This sample has approximately 80,000 clones, with about 86% found just once. Sequenced here: peripheral blood, sampled from a patient treated with proton-based radiotherapy. These receptor sequences come from a man between 60 and 75 years old with pancreatic cancer.

This clone was recorded once. The rearrangement joins TRBV5-6 to TRBJ2-7; TRBD1 is a possible D gene (6 bases). CDR1 and CDR2 from the germline V gene are SGHDT and YYEEEE. The CDR3 totals 13 residues. V lost 0 bases, J lost 7 bases, and 11 bases lay in between. The DNA of the CDR3 is TGTGCCAGCAGCTTGGTTGTACAGGGTGAGCAGTACTTC. Its protein is CASSLVVQGEQYF.

V and J are TRBV30 and TRBJ2-3; D is possibly TRBD1 (5 bases). CDR3 length equals 13 residues. In germline, CDR1 is GTSNPN, CDR2 SVGIG (reference sequence). Trimming removed 5 bases at V and 1 base at J, with 10 bases between. The CDR3 DNA follows: TGTGCCTGGCATAAAGGGGGCACAGATACGCAGTATTTT. Amino acid sequence: CAWHKGGTDTQYF.

This clone was seen only a few times. The chain links TRBV18 to TRBJ2-7, with D possibly matching TRBD1 (6 bases). Germline V gives CDR1 KGHSH, CDR2 LQKENI. CDR3 length equals 15 residues. The V and J ends lost 3 bases and 3 bases respectively, with 15 bases between them. The CDR3 here is CASSPEQGRYYEQYF. The CDR3 DNA reads as TGTGCCAGCTCACCGGAACAGGGTCGATACTACGAGCAGTACTTC.

V is TRBV7-8 and J is TRBJ2-3, with TRBD2 as a possible D gene (6 bases). CDR3 length: 14 amino acids. CDR1 is SGHVS, CDR2 FQNEAQ, per germline. V lost 1 base and J lost 8, with 13 bases in between. This CDR3 reads CASSLERLVGTQYF. Written as DNA, the CDR3 is TGTGCCAGCAGCTTAGAAAGACTAGTGGGTACGCAGTATTTT.

The CDR3 region has the DNA TGTGCCAGCAGCCCCTTAGGGGCGGGGAAAAATCAGCCCCAGCATTTT. Translation gives CASSPLGAGKNQPQHF. V is TRBV27 and J is TRBJ1-5, with D maybe TRBD1 (5 bases). CDR1 is MNHEY, CDR2 SMNVEV, per germline (reference sequence). Trimming removed 6 bases at V and 4 bases at J, with 19 bases between. The CDR3 contains 16 residues.

The gene calls are TRBV5-6 and TRBJ2-2; TRBD1 matches at 7 bases. Trimming cost V 1 base and J 3 bases; bases outside gene matches: 3. This CDR3 spans 15 amino acids. Per germline, CDR1 SGHDT and CDR2 YYEEEE. The chain's CDR3 is CASSLRQGDTGELFF. In nucleotides, the CDR3 is TGTGCCAGCAGCTTGAGGCAGGGGGACACCGGGGAGCTGTTTTTT.

The V gene is TRBV18, the J gene TRBJ2-7; 7 bases line up with TRBD1. Looked up from germline, CDR1 is KGHSH and CDR2 is LQKENI. V was clipped by 3 bases and J by 5 bases; unmatched bases: 4. The CDR3 has 13 amino acids. CDR3 residues: CASSPDRAHEQYF. The DNA for the CDR3 is TGTGCCAGCTCACCCGACAGGGCCCACGAGCAGTACTTC.

The rearrangement joins TRBV7-9 to TRBJ2-1; 10 bases fit TRBD2. Trimming removed 2 bases from V and 9 bases from J; junction bases left unmatched: 10. Germline CDR1 SEHNR, CDR2 FQNEAQ (reference sequence). This CDR3 is 16 amino acids long. The CDR3, as DNA: TGTGCCAGCAGCTTAAGTAGAGCGGGAGGGGAGGCTGAGCAGTTCTTC. This codes for CASSLSRAGGEAEQFF.

The table lists this clone with a count of one. The gene calls are TRBV5-6 and TRBJ2-2; D is possibly TRBD2 (6 bases). The CDR3 is 15 residues long. Trimming shortened V by 6 bases and J by 2 bases, and 14 bases separated the two germline ends. Germline CDR1 SGHDT, CDR2 YYEEEE. CDR3 sequence reads: CASMLFGGNTGELFF. Here the CDR3 DNA reads TGTGCCAGCATGCTCTTCGGGGGTAACACCGGGGAGCTGTTTTTT.

This chain joins TRBV4-1 and TRBJ2-7, with D uncertain. The germline V gene encodes CDR1 MGHRA and CDR2 YSYEKL. This CDR3 comprises 13 residues. Trimming cost V 1 base and J 6 bases, with 10 bases left between them. The DNA of the CDR3 is TGCGCCAGCAGCCAAGGCCGTACGACCGAGCAGTACTTC. Its translation: CASSQGRTTEQYF.

The chain carries TRBV19 and TRBJ2-3; no firm D call. The CDR3 is 12 amino acids. The V gene lost 3 bases and the J gene lost 5 bases, with 6 bases spanning the gap. Germline CDR1 is LNHDA and CDR2 is SQIVND (reference sequence). The CDR3, as DNA: TGTGCCAGTAGTATGGGTAGAGATACGCAGTATTTT. Protein sequence: CASSMGRDTQYF.

The chain recombines TRBV2 with TRBJ2-7, with 10 nucleotides matching TRBD2. The V gene end was trimmed by 8 bases and the J gene end by 6 bases; junction bases not matched to a gene: 13. The CDR3 has 15 residues. Germline V gene data show CDR1 as SNHLY and CDR2 as FYNNEI. This CDR3 reads CASGSSGRVPPEQYF. CDR3 sequence (DNA): TGTGCCAGCGGGTCTAGCGGGAGAGTCCCCCCCGAGCAGTACTTC.